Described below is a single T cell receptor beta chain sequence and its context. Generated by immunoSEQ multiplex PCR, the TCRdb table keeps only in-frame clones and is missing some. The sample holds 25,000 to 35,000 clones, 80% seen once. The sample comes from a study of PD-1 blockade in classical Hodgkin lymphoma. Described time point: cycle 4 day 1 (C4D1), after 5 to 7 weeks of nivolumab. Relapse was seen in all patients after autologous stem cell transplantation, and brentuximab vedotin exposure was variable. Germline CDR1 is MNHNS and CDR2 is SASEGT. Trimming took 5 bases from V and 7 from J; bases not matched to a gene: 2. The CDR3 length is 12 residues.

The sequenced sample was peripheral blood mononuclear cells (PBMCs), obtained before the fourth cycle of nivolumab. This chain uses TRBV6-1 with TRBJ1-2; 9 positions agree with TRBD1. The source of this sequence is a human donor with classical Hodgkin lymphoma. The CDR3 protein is CASSQTGGGYTF. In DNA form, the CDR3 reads TGTGCCAGCAGTCAGACAGGGGGTGGCTACACCTTC.